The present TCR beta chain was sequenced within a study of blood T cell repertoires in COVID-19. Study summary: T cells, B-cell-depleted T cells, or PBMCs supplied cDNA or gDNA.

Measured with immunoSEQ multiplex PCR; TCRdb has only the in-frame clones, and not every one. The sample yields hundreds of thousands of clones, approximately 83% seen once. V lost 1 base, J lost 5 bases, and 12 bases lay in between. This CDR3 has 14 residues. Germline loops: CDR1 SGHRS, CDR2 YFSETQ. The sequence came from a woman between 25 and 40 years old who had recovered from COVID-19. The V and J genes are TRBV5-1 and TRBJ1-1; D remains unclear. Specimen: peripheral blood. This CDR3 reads CASSLTGLDTEAFF. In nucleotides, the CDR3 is TGCGCCAGCAGCTTGACGGGATTGGATACTGAAGCTTTCTTT.